The 14 T cell receptor beta chains reported below all come from one sample, sequenced in a study of T cell repertoires in urothelial bladder cancer. Here immunoSEQ multiplex PCR was the method, and the copy in TCRdb shows in-frame clones only, minus some. There are fewer than 14,000 clones in the sample; around 68% occur only once, and around 7.3% lies in the top ten. Sequencing input: tumor-infiltrating cells from bladder cancer. Receptor source: a human donor with a benign inflammatory bladder lesion.

The genes are TRBV6-1 and TRBJ2-7; D possibly corresponds to TRBD1 (6 bases). The CDR3 has 13 amino acids. Deletions cut 11 bases from V and 4 bases from J, with 18 bases between. Germline loops: CDR1 MNHNS, CDR2 SASEGT. The CDR3 region is CAGQGPTDYEQYF. CDR3 coding DNA: TGTGCCGGGCAGGGGCCTACTGATTACGAGCAGTACTTC.

The rearrangement links TRBV2 to TRBJ2-7, with D perhaps matching TRBD1 (6 bases). This CDR3 comprises 15 residues. V dropped 6 bases and J dropped 5 bases, with 20 bases sitting between them. The V gene's germline CDR1 is SNHLY and CDR2 FYNNEI. The CDR3 nucleotides read TGTGCCAGCAGAACAGGGCACCCGAAGATAGACGAGCAGTACTTC. It translates to CASRTGHPKIDEQYF.

This chain connects TRBV19 to TRBJ2-7; 11 nucleotides agree with TRBD2. Germline V gene lookup returns CDR1 LNHDA and CDR2 SQIVND (reference sequence). The CDR3 runs to 16 residues. Losses at the gene ends were 5 bases for V and 3 bases for J; bases not matched to a gene: 9. Here the CDR3 DNA reads TGTGCCAGTAGTCCACGAACTAGCGGGGGTTACTACGAGCAGTACTTC. This codes for CASSPRTSGGYYEQYF. Variable domain in full (rest from reference TRBV19 and TRBJ2-7): DGGITQSPKYLFRKEGQNVTLSCEQNLNHDAMYWYRQDPGQGLRLIYYSQIVNDFQKGDIAEGYSVSREKKESFPLTVTSAQKNPTAFYLCASSPRTSGGYYEQYFGPGTRLTVT.

This clone was counted a few times. The chain couples TRBV5-4 to TRBJ2-1, with D hard to call. Per the germline V gene, CDR1 is SGHNT and CDR2 is YYREEE (reference sequence). Trimming cost V 4 bases and J 8 bases, with 10 bases left between them. The CDR3 totals 12 residues. The CDR3 sequence is CASSLDQDEQFF. The CDR3 nucleotides read TGTGCCAGCAGCCTCGACCAGGATGAGCAGTTCTTC.

The chain has TRBV28 and TRBJ1-4; D unresolved. V was trimmed by 8 bases and J by 4 bases, leaving 14 bases between them. The length of the CDR3 is 14 residues. The germline V gene has CDR1 MDHEN and CDR2 SYDVKM. The CDR3 protein is CASCLGSGNEKLFF. Here the CDR3 DNA reads TGTGCCAGCTGCCTCGGGTCGGGTAATGAAAAACTGTTTTTT.

This sequence joins TRBV6-1 and TRBJ1-4; D unresolved. The V and J ends lost 4 bases and 0 bases respectively, with 18 bases between them. The germline CDR1 and CDR2 sequences are MNHNS and SASEGT. CDR3 length: 18 residues. CDR3 sequence reads: CASSGTWFRVATNEKLFF. The CDR3 DNA reads as TGTGCCAGCAGTGGGACTTGGTTTCGGGTTGCAACTAATGAAAAACTGTTTTTT.

As for this clone: In the same sample, other DNA sequences code for this CDR3. The V call is TRBV5-1, the J call TRBJ1-4; D is uncertain. V was clipped by 0 bases and J by 8 bases, with 14 bases between them. The CDR3 loop spans 15 amino acids. Germline V lookup: CDR1 SGHRS, CDR2 YFSETQ. CDR3 coding DNA: TGCGCCAGCAGCTTGGGGCCGGGAATGGACGAAAAACTGTTTTTT. It specifies CASSLGPGMDEKLFF.

A few counts support this clone. The J gene is TRBJ1-2, the V gene TRBV21-1; the table's D gene call, TRBD1, was not cross checked with the DNA. TRBV21-1 is shown as a pseudogene. The CDR3 has 15 residues. In DNA form, the CDR3 reads TGTGCCAGCACCATAACCTCCGACAGGGGCATGGGCTACACCTTC. The encoded protein is CASTITSDRGMGYTF.

The chain combines TRBV19 with TRBJ2-1; tentatively, D is TRBD2 (6 bases). V gave up 5 bases and J gave up 3 bases, with 14 bases separating them. Germline CDR1 reads LNHDA; CDR2 reads SQIVND (reference sequence). The CDR3 contains 15 residues. CDR3 loop: CASSVGRDGYNEQFF. The DNA for the CDR3 is TGTGCCAGTAGTGTAGGGCGGGACGGCTACAATGAGCAGTTCTTC.

V usage is TRBV5-1 and J usage is TRBJ2-7, with TRBD1 as a possible D gene (7 bases). The CDR3 sequence is 15 residues long. Trimming took 3 bases from V and 4 from J, leaving 17 bases between them. Germline assignment: CDR1 SGHRS and CDR2 YFSETQ. The CDR3, as DNA: TGCGCCAGCAGCTGGGGACAGCTCGGGGGTTACGAGCAGTACTTC. Its translation: CASSWGQLGGYEQYF. The variable domain in full, completed from reference TRBV5-1 and TRBJ2-7, reads KAGVTQTPRYLIKTRGQQVTLSCSPISGHRSVSWYQQTPGQGLQFLFEYFSETQRNKGNFPGRFSGRQFSNSRSEMNVSTLELGDSALYLCASSWGQLGGYEQYFGPGTRLTVT.

V is TRBV19 and J is TRBJ1-1; tentatively, D is TRBD1 (5 bases). Trimming pared 1 base from V and 1 base from J, leaving 7 bases between. This CDR3 has 14 amino acids. The V gene's germline CDR1 is LNHDA and CDR2 SQIVND (reference sequence). CDR3 in amino acids: CASSIGQGNTEAFF. For the CDR3, the DNA is TGTGCCAGTAGTATAGGGCAGGGGAACACTGAAGCTTTCTTT.

By proportion, this clone is medium-sized. This chain links TRBV7-6 with TRBJ2-5, with D possibly TRBD1 on 6 matching bases. The CDR3 covers 13 residues. CDR1 SGHVS and CDR2 FNYEAQ come from the germline V gene. V lost 4 bases and J 2 bases, leaving 8 bases between the germline ends. CDR3 region: CASSWTVQETQYF. In nucleotides, the CDR3 is TGTGCCAGCAGCTGGACAGTTCAAGAGACCCAGTACTTC.

The CDR3: CASSGQGLGNEQFF. CDR3 coding DNA: TGTGCCAGCTCCGGACAGGGGCTTGGCAATGAGCAGTTCTTC. The V gene is TRBV18, the J gene TRBJ2-1; TRBD1 matches 9 bases. The CDR3 is made up of 14 amino acids. The V and J ends lost 6 bases and 6 bases, in that order; junction bases with no gene match: 6. CDR1 is KGHSH and CDR2 is LQKENI in the germline V gene.

This clone appeared a single time. This chain uses TRBV5-1 with TRBJ2-3; D is uncertain. V lost 5 bases and J 5 bases, leaving 15 bases between the germline ends. Germline CDR1 SGHRS, CDR2 YFSETQ. The CDR3 is 14 amino acids. CDR3 in DNA: TGCGCCAGCAGGTCCATTCTCGGTGAAGATACGCAGTATTTT. This sequence encodes CASRSILGEDTQYF.